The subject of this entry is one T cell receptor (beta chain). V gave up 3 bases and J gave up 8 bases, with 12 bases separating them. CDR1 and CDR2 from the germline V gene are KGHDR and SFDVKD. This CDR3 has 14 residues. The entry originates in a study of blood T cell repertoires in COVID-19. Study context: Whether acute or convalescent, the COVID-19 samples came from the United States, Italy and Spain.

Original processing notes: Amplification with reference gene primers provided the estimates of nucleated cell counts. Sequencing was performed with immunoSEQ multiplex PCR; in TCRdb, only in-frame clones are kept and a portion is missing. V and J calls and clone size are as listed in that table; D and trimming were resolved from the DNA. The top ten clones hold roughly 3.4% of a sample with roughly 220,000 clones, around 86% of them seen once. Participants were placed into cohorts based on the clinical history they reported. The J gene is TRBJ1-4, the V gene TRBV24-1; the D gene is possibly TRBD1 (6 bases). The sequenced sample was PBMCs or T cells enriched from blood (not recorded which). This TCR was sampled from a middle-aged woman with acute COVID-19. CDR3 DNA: TGTGCCACCAGTGATCCCCGGGACATAGAAAAACTGTTTTTT. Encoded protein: CATSDPRDIEKLFF.